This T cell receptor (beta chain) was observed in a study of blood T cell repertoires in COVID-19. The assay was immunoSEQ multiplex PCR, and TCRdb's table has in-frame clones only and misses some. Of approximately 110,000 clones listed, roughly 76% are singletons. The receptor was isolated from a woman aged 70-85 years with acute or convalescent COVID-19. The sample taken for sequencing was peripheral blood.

Here the CDR3 DNA reads TGTGCCAGCAGTTACGCTGAGGACAGCCATAGCAATCAGCCCCAGCATTTT. Translating it yields CASSYAEDSHSNQPQHF. The chain joins TRBV6-2 or TRBV6-3 to TRBJ1-5; D might be TRBD1 (6 bases). This CDR3 spans 17 amino acids. Trimming left V 2 bases short and J 0 bases short, with 14 bases between. The germline gives CDR1 MNHEY, CDR2 SVGEGT.